This section outlines one TCR beta chain sequence together with its context. Antigen specificity is unknown. The sample belongs to a study of shared clonotypes between healthy human individuals. Study results and caveats: Only blood underwent sampling, and tissue repertoires likely differ.

Some 32,000 T cell genomes, or 200 ng DNA, went into the sorted-subset replicate PCRs. Produced via immunoSEQ multiplex PCR; TCRdb's table is partial and in-frame only. The table lists hundreds of thousands of clones, 73% of them singletons. This CDR3 is 15 amino acids long. The J segment lost 3 bases and the V segment lost 6 bases, leaving 4 bases of the junction unmatched. Germline loops: CDR1 SGHRS, CDR2 YFSETQ. The chain uses TRBV5-1 and TRBJ2-2; 11 nucleotides match TRBD2. This TCR derives from a woman in her twenties or thirties in good health. Sequenced: memory CD4+ T cells sorted from blood. Stated subset: CD45RA-negative fraction. Written as DNA, the CDR3 is TGCGCCAGCACCCCACTAGCGGGGGACACCGGGGAGCTGTTTTTT. This gives the protein CASTPLAGDTGELFF.